Included here is one TCR beta chain sequence, with context. The data belong to a study of T-cell reconstitution after alpha-beta-depleted transplantation in children. The germline gives CDR1 SGHDT, CDR2 YYEEEE. The CDR3 runs 15 residues. V lost 4 bases and J 3 bases, leaving 14 bases between the germline ends. Library preparation (for TCRbeta) was performed with unique molecular identifiers. MiXCR was run by TCRdb on the PCR reads, yielding one entry per CDR3 protein. The table includes about 90,000 distinct CDR3 sequences, roughly a sixth detected once. V is TRBV5-6 and J is TRBJ1-5; no reliable D call. This sequence was found in a male patient aged 2 to 10 who had a stem cell transplant for acute lymphoblastic leukemia, so the T cells may come from the graft donor. The starting material was PBMCs, mostly from graft donor cells, obtained 180 days after TCRalphabeta/CD19-depleted stem cell transplant. DNA of the CDR3: TGTGCCAGCAGCGGGCGTTGGCCCCCCAATCAGCCCCAGCATTTT. Amino acid sequence: CASSGRWPPNQPQHF.